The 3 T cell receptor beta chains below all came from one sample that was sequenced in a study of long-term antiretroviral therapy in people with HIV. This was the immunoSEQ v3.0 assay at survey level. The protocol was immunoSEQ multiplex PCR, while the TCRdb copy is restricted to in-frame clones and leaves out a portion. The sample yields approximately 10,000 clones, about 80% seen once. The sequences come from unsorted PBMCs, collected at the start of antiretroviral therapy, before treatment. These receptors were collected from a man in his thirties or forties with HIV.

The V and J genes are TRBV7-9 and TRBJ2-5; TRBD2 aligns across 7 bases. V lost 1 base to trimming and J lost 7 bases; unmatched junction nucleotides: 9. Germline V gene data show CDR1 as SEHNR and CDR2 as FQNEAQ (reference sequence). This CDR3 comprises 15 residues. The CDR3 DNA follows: TGTGCCAGCAGCTTAGACTCGGGAGGTTACGGGACCCAGTACTTC. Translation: CASSLDSGGYGTQYF.

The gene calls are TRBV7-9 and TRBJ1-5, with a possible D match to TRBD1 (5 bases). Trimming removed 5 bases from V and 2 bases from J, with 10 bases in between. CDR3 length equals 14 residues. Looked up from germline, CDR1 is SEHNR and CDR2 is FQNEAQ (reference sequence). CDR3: CASSPLGGNQPQHF. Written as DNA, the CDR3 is TGTGCCAGCAGCCCGTTAGGGGGCAATCAGCCCCAGCATTTT.

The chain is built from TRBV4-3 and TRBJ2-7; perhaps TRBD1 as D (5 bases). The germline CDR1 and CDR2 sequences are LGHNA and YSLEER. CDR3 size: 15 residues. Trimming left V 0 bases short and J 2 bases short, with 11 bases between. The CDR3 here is CASSQEWGLTYEQYF. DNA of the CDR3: TGCGCCAGCAGCCAAGAGTGGGGCCTGACCTACGAGCAGTACTTC.